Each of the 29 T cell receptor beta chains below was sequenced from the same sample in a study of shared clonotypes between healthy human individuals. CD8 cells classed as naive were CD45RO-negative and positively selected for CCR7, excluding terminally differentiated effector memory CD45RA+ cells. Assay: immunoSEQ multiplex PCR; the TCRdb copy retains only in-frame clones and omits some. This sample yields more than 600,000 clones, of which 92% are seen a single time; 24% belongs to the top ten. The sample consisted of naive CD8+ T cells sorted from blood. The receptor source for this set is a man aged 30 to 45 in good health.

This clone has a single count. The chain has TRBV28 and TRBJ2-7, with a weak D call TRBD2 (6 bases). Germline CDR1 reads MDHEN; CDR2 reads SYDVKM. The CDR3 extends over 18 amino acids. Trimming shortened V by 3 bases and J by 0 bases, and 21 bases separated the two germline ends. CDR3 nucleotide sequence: TGTGCCAGCAGTTTCCTGCGGGAAGAGTTGTGGGGCTCCTACGAGCAGTACTTC. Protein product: CASSFLREELWGSYEQYF.

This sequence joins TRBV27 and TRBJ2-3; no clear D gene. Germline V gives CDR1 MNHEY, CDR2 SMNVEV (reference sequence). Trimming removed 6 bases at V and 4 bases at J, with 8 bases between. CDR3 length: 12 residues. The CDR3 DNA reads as TGTGCCAGCAGACAAGTTCCAGATACGCAGTATTTT. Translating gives CASRQVPDTQYF.

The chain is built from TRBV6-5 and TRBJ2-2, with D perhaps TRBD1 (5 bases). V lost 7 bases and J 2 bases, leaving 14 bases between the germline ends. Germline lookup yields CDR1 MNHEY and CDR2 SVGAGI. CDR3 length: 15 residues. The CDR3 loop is CASKGSWGNTGELFF. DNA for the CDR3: TGTGCCAGCAAGGGTTCCTGGGGCAACACCGGGGAGCTGTTTTTT.

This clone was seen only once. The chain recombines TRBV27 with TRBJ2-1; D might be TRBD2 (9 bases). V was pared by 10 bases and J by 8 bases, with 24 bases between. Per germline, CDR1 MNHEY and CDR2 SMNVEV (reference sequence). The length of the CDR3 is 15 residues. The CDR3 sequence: CATGGGRASRYEQFF. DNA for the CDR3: TGTGCCACAGGGGGCGGGAGGGCCTCTAGGTATGAGCAGTTCTTC.

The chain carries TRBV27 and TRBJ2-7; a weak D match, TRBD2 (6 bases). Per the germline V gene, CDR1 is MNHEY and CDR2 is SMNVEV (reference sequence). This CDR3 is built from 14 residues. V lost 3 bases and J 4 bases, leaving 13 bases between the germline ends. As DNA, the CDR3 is TGTGCCAGCAGTTTGGTTAGGGGAGGTTACGAGCAGTACTTC. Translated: CASSLVRGGYEQYF.

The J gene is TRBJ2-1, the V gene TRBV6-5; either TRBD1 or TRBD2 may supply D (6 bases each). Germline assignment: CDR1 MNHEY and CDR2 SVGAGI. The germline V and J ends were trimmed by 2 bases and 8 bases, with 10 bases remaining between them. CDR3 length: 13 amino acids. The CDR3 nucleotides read TGTGCCAGCAGTTACCCCGGGGGCGATGAGCAGTTCTTC. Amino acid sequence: CASSYPGGDEQFF.

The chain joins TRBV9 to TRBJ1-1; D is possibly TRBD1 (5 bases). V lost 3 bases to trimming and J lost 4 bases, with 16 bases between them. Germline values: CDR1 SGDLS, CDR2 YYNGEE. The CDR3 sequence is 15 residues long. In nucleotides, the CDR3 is TGTGCCAGCAGCGCCGCTCCAGGGAGAGGCACTGAAGCTTTCTTT. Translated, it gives CASSAAPGRGTEAFF.

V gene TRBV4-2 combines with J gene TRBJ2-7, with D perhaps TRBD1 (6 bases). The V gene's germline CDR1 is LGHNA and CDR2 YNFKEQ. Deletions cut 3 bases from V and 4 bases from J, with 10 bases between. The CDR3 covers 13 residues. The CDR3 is CASSHGQLYEQYF. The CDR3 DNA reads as TGTGCCAGCAGCCACGGACAGCTTTACGAGCAGTACTTC.

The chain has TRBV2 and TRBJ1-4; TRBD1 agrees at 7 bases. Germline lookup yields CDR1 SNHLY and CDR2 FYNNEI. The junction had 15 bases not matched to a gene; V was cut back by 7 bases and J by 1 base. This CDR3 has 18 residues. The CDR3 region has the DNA TGTGCCAGCATGGCCGGGACAGATCTATATATAACTAATGAAAAACTGTTTTTT. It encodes CASMAGTDLYITNEKLFF.

The CDR3 here is CASSSRAGGYTGELFF. In nucleotides, the CDR3 is TGTGCCAGCAGCTCTCGAGCGGGAGGATACACCGGGGAGCTGTTTTTT. The rearrangement joins TRBV11-3 to TRBJ2-2, with TRBD2 matching 9 bases. J was trimmed by 3 bases and V by 4 bases; bases with no gene match: 6. Germline V CDR1 and CDR2: SGHNT, YENEEA. CDR3 length equals 16 residues.

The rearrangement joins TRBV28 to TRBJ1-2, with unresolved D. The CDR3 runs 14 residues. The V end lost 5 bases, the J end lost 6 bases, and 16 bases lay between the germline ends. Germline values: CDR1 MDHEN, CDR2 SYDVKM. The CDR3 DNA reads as TGTGCCAGCAGTGAGCTGGGCCAGGTCGATGGCTACACCTTC. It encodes CASSELGQVDGYTF.

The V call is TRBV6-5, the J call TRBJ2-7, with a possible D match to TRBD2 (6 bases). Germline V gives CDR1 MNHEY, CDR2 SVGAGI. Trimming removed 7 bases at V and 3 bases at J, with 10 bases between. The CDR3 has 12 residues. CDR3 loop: CASNDGGYEQYF. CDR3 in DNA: TGTGCCAGCAACGACGGGGGCTACGAGCAGTACTTC.

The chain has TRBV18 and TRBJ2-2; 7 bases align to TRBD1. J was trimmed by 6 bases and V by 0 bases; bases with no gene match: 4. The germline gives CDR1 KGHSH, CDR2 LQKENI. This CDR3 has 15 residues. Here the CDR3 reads CASSPPGTVSGELFF. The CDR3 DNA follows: TGTGCCAGCTCACCACCCGGGACAGTTTCCGGGGAGCTGTTTTTT.

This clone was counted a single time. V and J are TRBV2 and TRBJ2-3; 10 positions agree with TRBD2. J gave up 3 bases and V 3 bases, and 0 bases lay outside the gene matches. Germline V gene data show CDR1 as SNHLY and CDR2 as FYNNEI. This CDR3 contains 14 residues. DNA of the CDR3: TGTGCCAGCAGTGAGACTAGCGGGACAGATACGCAGTATTTT. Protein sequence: CASSETSGTDTQYF. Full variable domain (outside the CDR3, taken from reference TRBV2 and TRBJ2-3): EPEVTQTPSHQVTQMGQEVILRCVPISNHLYFYWYRQILGQKVEFLVSFYNNEISEKSEIFDDQFSVERPDGSNFTLKIRSTKLEDSAMYFCASSETSGTDTQYFGPGTRLTVL.

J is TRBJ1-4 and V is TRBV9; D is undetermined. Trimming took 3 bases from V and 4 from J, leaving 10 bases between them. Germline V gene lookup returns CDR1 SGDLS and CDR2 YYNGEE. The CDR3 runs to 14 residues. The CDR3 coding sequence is TGTGCCAGCAGCGCCCAGGACTTTAATGAAAAACTGTTTTTT. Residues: CASSAQDFNEKLFF.

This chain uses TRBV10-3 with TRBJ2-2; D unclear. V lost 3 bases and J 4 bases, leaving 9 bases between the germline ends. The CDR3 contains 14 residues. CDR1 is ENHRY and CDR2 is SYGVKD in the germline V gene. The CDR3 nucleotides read TGTGCCATCAGTGACGTCCTGACCACCGGGGAGCTGTTTTTT. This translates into CAISDVLTTGELFF.

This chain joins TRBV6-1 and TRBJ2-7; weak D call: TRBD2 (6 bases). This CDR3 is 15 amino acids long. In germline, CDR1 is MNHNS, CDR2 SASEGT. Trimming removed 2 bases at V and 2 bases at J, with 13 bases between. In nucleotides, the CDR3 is TGTGCCAGCAGTGAATGGAGGGTCGGTCCCTACGAGCAGTACTTC. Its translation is CASSEWRVGPYEQYF.

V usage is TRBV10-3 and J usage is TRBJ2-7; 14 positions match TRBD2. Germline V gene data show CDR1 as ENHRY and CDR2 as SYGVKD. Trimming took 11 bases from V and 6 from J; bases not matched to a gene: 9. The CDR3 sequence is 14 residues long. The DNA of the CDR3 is TGTGCCGGCGGGACTAGCGGGAGTATGGGCGAGCAGTACTTC. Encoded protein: CAGGTSGSMGEQYF.

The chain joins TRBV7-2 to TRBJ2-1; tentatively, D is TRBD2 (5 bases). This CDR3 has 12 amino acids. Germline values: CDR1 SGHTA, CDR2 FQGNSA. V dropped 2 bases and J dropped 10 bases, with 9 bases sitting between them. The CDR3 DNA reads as TGTGCCAGCAGCTTAAACCCGGGAGAGCAGTTCTTC. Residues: CASSLNPGEQFF. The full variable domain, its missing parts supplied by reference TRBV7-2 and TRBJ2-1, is GAGVSQSPSNKVTEKGKDVELRCDPISGHTALYWYRQSLGQGLEFLIYFQGNSAPDKSGLPSDRFSAERTGGSVSTLTIQRTQQEDSAVYLCASSLNPGEQFFGPGTRLTVL.

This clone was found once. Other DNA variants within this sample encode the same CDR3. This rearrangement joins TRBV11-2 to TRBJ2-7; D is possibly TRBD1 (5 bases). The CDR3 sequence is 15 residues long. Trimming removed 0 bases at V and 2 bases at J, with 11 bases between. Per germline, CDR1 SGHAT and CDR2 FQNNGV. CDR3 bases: TGTGCCAGCAGCTTAGAGGCAGGGCCGGCCTACGAGCAGTACTTC. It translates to CASSLEAGPAYEQYF.

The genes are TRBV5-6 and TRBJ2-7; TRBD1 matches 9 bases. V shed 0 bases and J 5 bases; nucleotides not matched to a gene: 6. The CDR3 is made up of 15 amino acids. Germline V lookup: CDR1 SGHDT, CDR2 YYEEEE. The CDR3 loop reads CASSLAQGAPHEQYF. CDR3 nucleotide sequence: TGTGCCAGCAGCTTGGCACAGGGGGCGCCCCACGAGCAGTACTTC.

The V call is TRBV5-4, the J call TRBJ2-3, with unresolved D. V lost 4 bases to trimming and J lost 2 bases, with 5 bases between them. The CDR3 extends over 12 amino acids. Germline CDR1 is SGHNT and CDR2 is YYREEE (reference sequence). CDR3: CASSAHTDTQYF. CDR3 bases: TGTGCCAGCAGCGCCCACACAGATACGCAGTATTTT. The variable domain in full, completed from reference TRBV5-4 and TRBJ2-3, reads ETGVTQSPTHLIKTRGQQVTLRCSSQSGHNTVSWYQQALGQGPQFIFQYYREEENGRGNFPPRFSGLQFPNYSSELNVNALELDDSALYLCASSAHTDTQYFGPGTRLTVL.

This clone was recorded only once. This CDR3 is CASSQDQGRNTEAFF. The CDR3 DNA sequence: TGCGCCAGCAGCCAAGATCAGGGGAGGAACACTGAAGCTTTCTTT. The V and J genes are TRBV4-1 and TRBJ1-1, with a weak D call TRBD1 (6 bases). CDR1 and CDR2 from the germline V gene are MGHRA and YSYEKL. This CDR3 contains 15 residues. Trimming left V 0 bases short and J 1 base short, with 9 bases between.

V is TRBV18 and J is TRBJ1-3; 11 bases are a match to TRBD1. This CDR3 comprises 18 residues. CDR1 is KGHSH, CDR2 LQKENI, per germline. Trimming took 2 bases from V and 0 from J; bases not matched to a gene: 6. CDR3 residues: CASSPRTGGFNSGNTIYF. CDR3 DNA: TGTGCCAGCTCACCAAGGACAGGGGGCTTTAACTCTGGAAACACCATATATTTT.

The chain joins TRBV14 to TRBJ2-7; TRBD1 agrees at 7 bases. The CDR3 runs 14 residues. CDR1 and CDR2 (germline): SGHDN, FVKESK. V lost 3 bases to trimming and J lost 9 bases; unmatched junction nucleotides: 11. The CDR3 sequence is CASSQELRGRGQYF. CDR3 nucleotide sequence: TGTGCCAGCAGCCAGGAACTTAGGGGGCGCGGGCAGTACTTC.

The CDR3 DNA reads TGTGCCAGAAGCTTGTCCCAGGGGGCCCTAGATACGCAGTATTTT. Translating gives CARSLSQGALDTQYF. V is TRBV5-3 and J is TRBJ2-3, with 8 bases matching TRBD1. TRBV5-3 is filed as an ORF, its function uncertain. With 1 base clipped from V and 5 bases from J, the junction kept 6 bases outside the gene matches. The CDR3 is 15 residues long.

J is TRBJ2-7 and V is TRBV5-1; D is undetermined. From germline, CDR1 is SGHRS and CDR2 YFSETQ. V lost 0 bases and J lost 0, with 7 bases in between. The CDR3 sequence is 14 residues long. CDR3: CASSLAANSYEQYF. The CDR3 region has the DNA TGCGCCAGCAGCTTGGCGGCGAACTCCTACGAGCAGTACTTC.

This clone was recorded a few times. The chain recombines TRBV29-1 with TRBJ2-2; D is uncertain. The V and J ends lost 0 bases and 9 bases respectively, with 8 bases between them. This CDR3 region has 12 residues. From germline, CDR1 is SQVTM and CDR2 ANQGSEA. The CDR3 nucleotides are TGCAGCGTTGAAGATATTCACCGGGAGCTGTTTTTT. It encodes CSVEDIHRELFF.

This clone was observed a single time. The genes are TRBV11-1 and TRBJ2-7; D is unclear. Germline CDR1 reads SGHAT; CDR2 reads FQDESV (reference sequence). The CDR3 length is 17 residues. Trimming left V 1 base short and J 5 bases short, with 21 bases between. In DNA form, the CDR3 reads TGTGCCAGCAGCTTAGGGGTGGTCGCCGGGTTGTGGGACGAGCAGTACTTC. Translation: CASSLGVVAGLWDEQYF.